Listed below are T cell receptor beta chains from one sample, sequenced in a study of cytomegalovirus exposure and HLA in healthy donors. Sequencing used immunoSEQ multiplex PCR; TCRdb keeps in-frame clones, though not all of them. The table shows 150,000 to 200,000 clones, with 75% to 80% occurring only once. Sequencing input: PBMCs. The receptors were gathered from a man in his forties or fifties in good health and CMV-seropositive. The CDR3 runs from the conserved cysteine through the conserved F or W. A D gene is named only where the DNA matches it firmly. Clone sizes are given selectively: once, few, many, or a class where the clone is expanded.

v_gene	d_gene	j_gene	abundance	CDR3nt	CDR3aa
TRBV12-5	TRBD1	TRBJ1-1	-	TGTGCTAGTGGCCTTCCCCGGGACAGGGGGAAGGATACTGAAGCTTTCTTT	CASGLPRDRGKDTEAFF
TRBV7-2	-	TRBJ1-1	-	TGTGCCAGCAGCTCCCCTCCGGGGGGTGCGAACACTGAAGCTTTCTTT	CASSSPPGGANTEAFF
TRBV28	-	TRBJ2-1	-	TGTGCCAGCAGTTTGTCTGGACAGAGCTCCTACAATGAGCAGTTCTTC	CASSLSGQSSYNEQFF
TRBV5-4	-	TRBJ1-4	-	TGTGCCAGCAGCCTCCAGGGTTCTCCGGGTGAAAAACTGTTTTTT	CASSLQGSPGEKLFF
TRBV7-9	-	TRBJ2-1	-	TGTGCCAGCAGGGCGAAAGGGGCCCAGAATTACAATGAGCAGTTCTTC	CASRAKGAQNYNEQFF
TRBV7-9	-	TRBJ2-4	-	TGTGCCAGCAGCTTAGCGCGGCAGAATCTAGCCAAAAACATTCAGTACTTC	CASSLARQNLAKNIQYF
TRBV6-1	-	TRBJ2-5	-	TGTGCCAGCAGTTCCAGGGGGGTGGAGACCCAGTACTTC	CASSSRGVETQYF
TRBV2	-	TRBJ2-2	-	TGTGCCAGCAGAACTACTAGCACCGGGGAGCTGTTTTTT	CASRTTSTGELFF
TRBV5-1	TRBD1	TRBJ1-2	-	TGCGCCAGCAGCCCCAGGACAGGGGTTGACTATGGCTACACCTTC	CASSPRTGVDYGYTF
TRBV28	-	TRBJ2-2	-	TGTGCCAGCAGTTTTGGACTGCTAACCACCGGGGAGCTGTTTTTT	CASSFGLLTTGELFF
TRBV2	-	TRBJ2-1	once	TGTGCCAGCAGTGAAGCGGGAGCGCTGAACAATGAGCAGTTCTTC	CASSEAGALNNEQFF
TRBV19	-	TRBJ2-5	-	TGTGCCAGTAGTATCCGGACTACTCAAGAGACCCAGTACTTC	CASSIRTTQETQYF
TRBV12-5	-	TRBJ2-7	-	TGTGCTAGTGGCTTAGCAAGCGACGAGCAGTACTTC	CASGLASDEQYF
TRBV5-6	-	TRBJ1-2	-	TGTGCCAGCAGCTTAGCAGGGTTCTCGAATGGCTACACCTTC	CASSLAGFSNGYTF
TRBV6-1	TRBD2	TRBJ2-7	-	TGTGCCAGCAGTGAAGGAATAGCGGGAGCCTCCTACGAGCAGTACTTC	CASSEGIAGASYEQYF
TRBV28	-	TRBJ2-5	few	TGTGCCAGCAGTACCCCCGTGGAGGCCCAGTACTTC	CASSTPVEAQYF
TRBV16	TRBD1	TRBJ2-4	once	TGTGCCAGCAGCCTTCTGGCCGGGACAGGATCACCCTTAGCCAAAAACATTCAGTACTTC	CASSLLAGTGSPLAKNIQYF
TRBV5-3	TRBD1	TRBJ2-7	-	TGTGCCAGAAGCTTCAGGACAGGGGTCTACGAGCAGTACTTC	CARSFRTGVYEQYF
TRBV5-8	TRBD1	TRBJ1-4	-	TGTGCCAGCAGCTTACAGCCGGGACAGAGAAATGAAAAACTGTTTTTT	CASSLQPGQRNEKLFF
TRBV21-1	-	TRBJ1-6	few	TGTGCCAGCAGCAAATCCCCCCCGACAGGGGGGGGTTCACCCCTCCACTTT	CASSKSPPTGGGSPLHF